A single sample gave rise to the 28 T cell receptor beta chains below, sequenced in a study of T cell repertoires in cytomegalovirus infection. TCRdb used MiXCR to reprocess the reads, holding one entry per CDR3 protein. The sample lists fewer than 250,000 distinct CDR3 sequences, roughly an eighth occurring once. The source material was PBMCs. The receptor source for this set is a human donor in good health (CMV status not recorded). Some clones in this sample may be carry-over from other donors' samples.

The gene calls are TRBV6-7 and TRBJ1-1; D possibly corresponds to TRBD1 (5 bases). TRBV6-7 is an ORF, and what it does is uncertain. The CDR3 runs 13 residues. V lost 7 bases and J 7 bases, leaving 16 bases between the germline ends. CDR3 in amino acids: CASNTGTAYEAFF. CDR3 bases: TGTGCCAGCAACACCGGGACGGCCTATGAAGCTTTCTTT.

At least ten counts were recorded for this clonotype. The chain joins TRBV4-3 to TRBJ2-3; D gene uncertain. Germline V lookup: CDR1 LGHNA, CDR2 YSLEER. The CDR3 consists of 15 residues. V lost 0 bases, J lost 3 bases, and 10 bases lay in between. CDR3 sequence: CASSQDSGATDTQYF. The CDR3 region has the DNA TGCGCCAGCAGCCAAGATTCCGGCGCAACAGATACGCAGTATTTT.

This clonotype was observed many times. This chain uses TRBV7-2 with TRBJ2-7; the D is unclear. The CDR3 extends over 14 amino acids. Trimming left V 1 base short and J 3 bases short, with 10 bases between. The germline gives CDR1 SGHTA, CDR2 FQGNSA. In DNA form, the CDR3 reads TGTGCCAGCAGCTTAGACTCGCGGAACTACGAGCAGTACTTC. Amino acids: CASSLDSRNYEQYF.

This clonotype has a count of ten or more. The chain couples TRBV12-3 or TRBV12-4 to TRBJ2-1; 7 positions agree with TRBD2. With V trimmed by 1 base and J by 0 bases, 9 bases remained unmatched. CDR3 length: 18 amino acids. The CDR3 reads CASSLDSGVSSSYNEQFF. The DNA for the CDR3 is TGTGCCAGCAGTTTAGACAGCGGGGTATCAAGCTCCTACAATGAGCAGTTCTTC.

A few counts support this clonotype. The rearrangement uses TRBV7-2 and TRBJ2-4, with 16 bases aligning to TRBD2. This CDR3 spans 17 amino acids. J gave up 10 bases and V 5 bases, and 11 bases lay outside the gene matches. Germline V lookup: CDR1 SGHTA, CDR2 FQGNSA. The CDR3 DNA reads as TGTGCCAGCAGCCCCGCCGGGACTAGCGGGGGGGCGCGGATTCAGTACTTC. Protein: CASSPAGTSGGARIQYF.

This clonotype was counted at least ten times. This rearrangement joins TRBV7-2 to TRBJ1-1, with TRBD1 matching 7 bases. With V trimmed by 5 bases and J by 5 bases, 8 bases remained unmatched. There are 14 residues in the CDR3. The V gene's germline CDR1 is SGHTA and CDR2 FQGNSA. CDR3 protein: CASSETQGETEAFF. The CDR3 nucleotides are TGTGCCAGCAGCGAAACCCAGGGGGAGACTGAAGCTTTCTTT.

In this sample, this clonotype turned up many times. The CDR3 DNA reads as TGTGCCAGCAGTGAAAGGGCCATACAGCTAGCCAAAAACATTCAGTACTTC. Encoded protein: CASSERAIQLAKNIQYF. This chain joins TRBV6-1 and TRBJ2-4, with D hard to call. V was trimmed by 2 bases and J by 0 bases, leaving 14 bases between them. The CDR3 length is 17 residues. The V gene's germline CDR1 is MNHNS and CDR2 SASEGT.

The CDR3 region is CASSSVPPNEQFF. The CDR3, as DNA: TGCGCCAGCAGCTCTGTACCCCCCAATGAGCAGTTCTTC. The V and J genes are TRBV5-1 and TRBJ2-1; D is unresolved. In germline, CDR1 is SGHRS, CDR2 YFSETQ. V lost 3 bases, J lost 6 bases, and 10 bases lay in between. There are 13 residues in the CDR3.

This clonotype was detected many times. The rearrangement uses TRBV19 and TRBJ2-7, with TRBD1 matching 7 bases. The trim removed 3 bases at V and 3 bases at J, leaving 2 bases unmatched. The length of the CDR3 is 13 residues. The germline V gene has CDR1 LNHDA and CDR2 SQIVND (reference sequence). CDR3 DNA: TGTGCCAGTAGTATCGGACAGGACTACGAGCAGTACTTC. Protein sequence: CASSIGQDYEQYF.

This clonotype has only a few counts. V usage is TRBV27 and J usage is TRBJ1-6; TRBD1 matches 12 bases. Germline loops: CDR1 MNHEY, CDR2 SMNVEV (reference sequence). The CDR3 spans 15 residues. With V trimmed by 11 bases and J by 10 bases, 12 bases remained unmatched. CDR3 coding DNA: TGTGCCGTAAAGATCGGGACAGGGGGCCAATCACCCCTCCACTTT. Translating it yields CAVKIGTGGQSPLHF.

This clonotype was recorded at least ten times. CDR3 in amino acids: CASSLSTANTEAFF. The CDR3 nucleotides read TGTGCCAGCAGTTTGTCGACAGCGAACACTGAAGCTTTCTTT. The genes are TRBV28 and TRBJ1-1; D might be TRBD1 (5 bases). The CDR3 runs to 14 residues. Germline CDR1 and CDR2: MDHEN and SYDVKM. V dropped 3 bases and J dropped 1 base, with 9 bases sitting between them.

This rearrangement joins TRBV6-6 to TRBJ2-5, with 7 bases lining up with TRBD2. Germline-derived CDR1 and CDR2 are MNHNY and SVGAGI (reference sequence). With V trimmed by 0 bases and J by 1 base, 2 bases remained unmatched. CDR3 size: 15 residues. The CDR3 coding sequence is TGTGCCAGCAGTTACTCCGGGACTACCCAAGAGACCCAGTACTTC. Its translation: CASSYSGTTQETQYF.

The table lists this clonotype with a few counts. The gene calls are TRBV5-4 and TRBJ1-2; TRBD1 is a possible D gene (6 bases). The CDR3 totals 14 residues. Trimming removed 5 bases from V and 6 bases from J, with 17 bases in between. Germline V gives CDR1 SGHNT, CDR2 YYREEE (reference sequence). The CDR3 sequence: CASRPEGGADGYTF. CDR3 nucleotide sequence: TGTGCCAGCAGACCCGAGGGGGGGGCGGATGGCTACACCTTC.

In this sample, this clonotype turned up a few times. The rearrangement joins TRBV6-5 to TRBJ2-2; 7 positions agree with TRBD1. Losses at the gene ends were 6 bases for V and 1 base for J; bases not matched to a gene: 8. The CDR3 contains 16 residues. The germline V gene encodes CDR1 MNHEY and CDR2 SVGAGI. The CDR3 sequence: CASSRTGAGNTGELFF. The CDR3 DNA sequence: TGTGCCAGCAGCCGCACAGGGGCTGGGAACACCGGGGAGCTGTTTTTT.

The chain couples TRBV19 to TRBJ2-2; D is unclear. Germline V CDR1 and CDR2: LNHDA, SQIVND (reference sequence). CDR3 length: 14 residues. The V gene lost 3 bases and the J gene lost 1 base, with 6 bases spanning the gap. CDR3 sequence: CASSIEVNTGELFF. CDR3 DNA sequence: TGTGCCAGTAGTATCGAGGTGAACACCGGGGAGCTGTTTTTT.

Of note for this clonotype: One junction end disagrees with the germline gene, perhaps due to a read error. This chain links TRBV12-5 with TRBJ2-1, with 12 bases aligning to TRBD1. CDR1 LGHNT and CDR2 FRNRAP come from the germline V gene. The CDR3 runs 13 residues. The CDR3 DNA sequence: TGTGCTAGTGGCTCCGGGACAGGGGGCGCAACCCTCTTC. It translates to CASGSGTGGATLF.

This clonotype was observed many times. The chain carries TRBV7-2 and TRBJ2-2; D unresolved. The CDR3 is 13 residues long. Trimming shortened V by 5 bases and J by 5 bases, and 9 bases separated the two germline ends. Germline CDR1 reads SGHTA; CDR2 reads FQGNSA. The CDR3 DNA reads TGTGCCAGCAGCCCCCCAGTTACCGGGGAGCTGTTTTTT. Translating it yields CASSPPVTGELFF.

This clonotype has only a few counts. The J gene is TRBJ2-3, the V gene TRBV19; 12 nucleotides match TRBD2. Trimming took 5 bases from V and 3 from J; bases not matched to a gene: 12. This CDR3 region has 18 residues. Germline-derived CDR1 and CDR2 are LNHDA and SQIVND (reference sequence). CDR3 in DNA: TGTGCCAGTAGTTTGCTAGCGGGGGGGGGGCCCGGAACAGATACGCAGTATTTT. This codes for CASSLLAGGGPGTDTQYF.

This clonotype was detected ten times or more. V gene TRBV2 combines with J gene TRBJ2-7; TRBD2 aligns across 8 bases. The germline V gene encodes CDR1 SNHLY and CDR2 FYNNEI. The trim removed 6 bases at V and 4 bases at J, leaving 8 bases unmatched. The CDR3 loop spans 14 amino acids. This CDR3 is CASSNERGSYEQYF. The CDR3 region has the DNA TGTGCCAGCAGCAACGAGCGGGGGAGTTACGAGCAGTACTTC.

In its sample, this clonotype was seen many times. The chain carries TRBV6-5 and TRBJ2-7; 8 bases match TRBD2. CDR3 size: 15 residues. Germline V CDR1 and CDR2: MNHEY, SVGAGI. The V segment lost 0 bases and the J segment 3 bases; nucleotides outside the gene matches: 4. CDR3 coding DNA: TGTGCCAGCAGTTACTCGTCGGGAGGGGGCTACGAGCAGTACTTC. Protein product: CASSYSSGGGYEQYF.

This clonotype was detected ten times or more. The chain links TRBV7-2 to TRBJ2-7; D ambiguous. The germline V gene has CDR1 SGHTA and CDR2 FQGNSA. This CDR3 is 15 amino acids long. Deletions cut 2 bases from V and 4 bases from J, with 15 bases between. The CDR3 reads CASSLSSVVGYEQYF. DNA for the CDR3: TGTGCCAGCAGCTTATCTAGTGTAGTAGGGTACGAGCAGTACTTC. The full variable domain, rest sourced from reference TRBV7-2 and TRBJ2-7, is GAGVSQSPSNKVTEKGKDVELRCDPISGHTALYWYRQSLGQGLEFLIYFQGNSAPDKSGLPSDRFSAERTGGSVSTLTIQRTQQEDSAVYLCASSLSSVVGYEQYFGPGTRLTVT.

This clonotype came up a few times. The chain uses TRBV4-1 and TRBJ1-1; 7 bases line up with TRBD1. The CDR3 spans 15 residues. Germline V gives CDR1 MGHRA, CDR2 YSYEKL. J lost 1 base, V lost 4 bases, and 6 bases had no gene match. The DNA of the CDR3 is TGCGCCAGCAGCCTCGAGGGGGCCTGGAACACTGAAGCTTTCTTT. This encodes CASSLEGAWNTEAFF.

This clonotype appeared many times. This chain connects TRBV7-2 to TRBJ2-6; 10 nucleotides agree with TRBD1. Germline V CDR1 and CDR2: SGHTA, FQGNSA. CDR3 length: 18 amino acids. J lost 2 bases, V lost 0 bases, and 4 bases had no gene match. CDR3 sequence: CASSLAGTGATGANVLTF. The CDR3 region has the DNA TGTGCCAGCAGCTTAGCCGGGACAGGGGCTACTGGGGCCAACGTCCTGACTTTC.

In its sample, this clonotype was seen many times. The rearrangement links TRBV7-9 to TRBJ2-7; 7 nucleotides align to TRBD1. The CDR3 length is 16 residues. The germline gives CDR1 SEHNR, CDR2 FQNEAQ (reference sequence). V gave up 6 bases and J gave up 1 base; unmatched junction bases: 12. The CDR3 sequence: CASSSFPGQRSYEQYF. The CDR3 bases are TGTGCCAGCAGTTCGTTTCCGGGACAGCGTTCCTACGAGCAGTACTTC. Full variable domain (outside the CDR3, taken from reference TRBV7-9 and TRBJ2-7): DTGVSQNPRHKITKRGQNVTFRCDPISEHNRLYWYRQTLGQGPEFLTYFQNEAQLEKSRLLSDRFSAERPKGSFSTLEIQRTEQGDSAMYLCASSSFPGQRSYEQYFGPGTRLTVT.

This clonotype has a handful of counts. The CDR3 region has the DNA TGCGCCAGCAGCCAAGAACCAGGGAGCGACTATGGCTACACCTTC. Translation: CASSQEPGSDYGYTF. The chain couples TRBV4-3 to TRBJ1-2; tentatively, D is TRBD1 (5 bases). CDR1 is LGHNA and CDR2 is YSLEER in the germline V gene. The V end lost 0 bases, the J end lost 3 bases, and 11 bases lay between the germline ends. The CDR3 spans 15 residues.

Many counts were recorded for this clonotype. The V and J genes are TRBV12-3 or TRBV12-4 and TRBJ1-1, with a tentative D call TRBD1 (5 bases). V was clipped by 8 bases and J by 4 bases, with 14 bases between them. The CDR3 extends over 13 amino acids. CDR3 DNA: TGTGCCAGCTCCGTTGGGGGTCTCACTGAAGCTTTCTTT. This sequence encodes CASSVGGLTEAFF.

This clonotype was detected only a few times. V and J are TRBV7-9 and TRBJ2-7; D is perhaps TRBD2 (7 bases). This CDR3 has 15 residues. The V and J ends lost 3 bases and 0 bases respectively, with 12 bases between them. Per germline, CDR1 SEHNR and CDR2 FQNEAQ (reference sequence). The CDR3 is CASSLEGGTSYEQYF. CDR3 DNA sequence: TGTGCCAGCAGCTTGGAGGGGGGGACCTCCTACGAGCAGTACTTC.

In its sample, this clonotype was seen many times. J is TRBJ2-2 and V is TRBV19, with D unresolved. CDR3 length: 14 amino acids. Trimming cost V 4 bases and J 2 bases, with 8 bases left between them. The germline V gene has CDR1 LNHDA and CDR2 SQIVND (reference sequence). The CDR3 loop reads CASSTSENTGELFF. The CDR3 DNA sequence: TGTGCCAGTAGTACCTCAGAAAACACCGGGGAGCTGTTTTTT. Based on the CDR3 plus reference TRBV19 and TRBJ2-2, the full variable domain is DGGITQSPKYLFRKEGQNVTLSCEQNLNHDAMYWYRQDPGQGLRLIYYSQIVNDFQKGDIAEGYSVSREKKESFPLTVTSAQKNPTAFYLCASSTSENTGELFFGEGSRLTVL.